The 19 T cell receptor beta chains given below trace back to one sample, sequenced in a study of blood T cell repertoires in COVID-19. Produced via immunoSEQ multiplex PCR; TCRdb's table is partial and in-frame only. The data hold around 250,000 clones, with around 84% observed a single time. Sequencing was carried out using PBMCs or T cells enriched from blood (not recorded which). The source is a man younger than 40 with acute COVID-19.

This chain joins TRBV10-3 and TRBJ1-5; TRBD1 aligns across 7 bases. Germline V CDR1 and CDR2: ENHRY, SYGVKD. This CDR3 is 13 amino acids long. With V trimmed by 6 bases and J by 8 bases, 7 bases remained unmatched. The CDR3 DNA is TGTGCCATCAGGGGACAGTCTGGTGAGCCCCAGCATTTT. Protein product: CAIRGQSGEPQHF.

The chain links TRBV5-4 to TRBJ2-4; TRBD2 matches at 7 bases. The CDR3 has 16 amino acids. Germline trimming cut 0 bases from V and 3 bases from J; bases unmatched to any gene: 6. The V gene's germline CDR1 is SGHNT and CDR2 YYREEE (reference sequence). Here the CDR3 DNA reads TGTGCCAGCAGCTTGGAGGCGGGAGCTATCAAAAACATTCAGTACTTC. It codes for CASSLEAGAIKNIQYF.

This sequence joins TRBV11-3 and TRBJ1-1, with 7 bases that match TRBD1. J was trimmed by 3 bases and V by 8 bases; bases with no gene match: 6. The CDR3 totals 13 residues. In germline, CDR1 is SGHNT, CDR2 YENEEA. As DNA, the CDR3 is TGTGCCAGCTGCGACAGGGTGCACACTGAAGCTTTCTTT. Its protein product is CASCDRVHTEAFF.

The V and J genes are TRBV7-8 and TRBJ1-6; D unclear. This CDR3 is 15 amino acids long. V lost 4 bases, J lost 10 bases, and 17 bases lay in between. Germline V gene data show CDR1 as SGHVS and CDR2 as FQNEAQ. CDR3 in DNA: TGTGCCAGCAGCTCGGACCGCTTAGGAGGGTCACCCCTCCACTTT. This codes for CASSSDRLGGSPLHF.

This chain connects TRBV11-2 to TRBJ2-1; D unresolved. In germline, CDR1 is SGHAT, CDR2 FQNNGV. The V end was cut by 1 base, the J end by 8 bases, with 9 bases between. The CDR3 has 13 amino acids. CDR3 sequence (DNA): TGTGCCAGCAGCTTAGTCATATCGGATGAGCAGTTCTTC. This encodes CASSLVISDEQFF.

V and J are TRBV11-3 and TRBJ2-1; no clear D gene. CDR1 is SGHNT, CDR2 YENEEA, per germline. V was trimmed by 1 base and J by 10 bases, leaving 8 bases between them. The CDR3 covers 12 residues. The CDR3, as DNA: TGTGCCAGCAGCTTAGGTAAGCGCGAGCAGTTCTTC. As protein: CASSLGKREQFF.

This chain joins TRBV6-5 and TRBJ2-5, with D perhaps matching TRBD1 (5 bases). The CDR3 has 14 residues. CDR1 and CDR2 from the germline V gene are MNHEY and SVGAGI. V shed 8 bases and J shed 5 bases, with 18 bases lying between them. CDR3 residues: CASEPRQIMETQYF. Written as DNA, the CDR3 is TGTGCCAGCGAGCCCCGACAGATCATGGAGACCCAGTACTTC.

This chain connects TRBV29-1 to TRBJ1-1; D gene unclear. Germline V gene sequence: CDR1 SQVTM, CDR2 ANQGSEA. V lost 4 bases, J lost 0 bases, and 9 bases lay in between. This CDR3 has 13 amino acids. CDR3 region: CSVGFSVNTEAFF. As DNA, the CDR3 is TGCAGCGTTGGGTTTTCGGTGAACACTGAAGCTTTCTTT.

This chain links TRBV10-2 with TRBJ1-1, with TRBD1 matching over 7 bases. Germline loops: CDR1 WSHSY, CDR2 SAAADI. Trimming removed 4 bases from V and 1 base from J; junction bases left unmatched: 3. The CDR3 spans 14 residues. The CDR3 reads CASSVTGRNTEAFF. DNA of the CDR3: TGCGCCAGCAGTGTGACAGGGAGGAACACTGAAGCTTTCTTT.

The chain uses TRBV9 and TRBJ2-2; a possible D gene is TRBD2 (5 bases). The CDR3 runs 15 residues. Germline V gene data show CDR1 as SGDLS and CDR2 as YYNGEE. V lost 0 bases and J 1 base, leaving 7 bases between the germline ends. Here the CDR3 reads CASSVVAGNTGELFF. CDR3 sequence (DNA): TGTGCCAGCAGCGTAGTGGCGGGGAACACCGGGGAGCTGTTTTTT.

The V and J genes are TRBV9 and TRBJ2-1, with 7 bases aligning to TRBD2. This CDR3 is 17 amino acids long. Trimming at V came to 4 bases and at J to 0 bases, leaving 10 bases not matched to a gene. Germline CDR1 SGDLS, CDR2 YYNGEE. In DNA, the CDR3 is TGTGCCAGCAGCCCCTTACGAGGGACTACCTCCTACAATGAGCAGTTCTTC. Its protein product is CASSPLRGTTSYNEQFF.

This clone was recorded only once. The gene calls are TRBV3-1 (or the pseudogene TRBV3-2) and TRBJ1-1; 8 nucleotides match TRBD1. Germline loops: CDR1 LGHDT, CDR2 YNNKEL (reference sequence). The CDR3 contains 16 residues. Trimming cost V 4 bases and J 0 bases; bases outside gene matches: 7. In nucleotides, the CDR3 is TGTGCCAGCAGCCTCGACAGGGGCTACATGAACACTGAAGCTTTCTTT. It specifies CASSLDRGYMNTEAFF.

The CDR3, as DNA: TGTGCCAGCAGCGAGAGGACAGGATCTAGACTGTTTTTT. It encodes CASSERTGSRLFF. V usage is TRBV9 and J usage is TRBJ1-4, with 7 bases aligning to TRBD1. The V gene's germline CDR1 is SGDLS and CDR2 YYNGEE. The J segment lost 13 bases and the V segment lost 3 bases, leaving 9 bases of the junction unmatched. The CDR3 runs 13 residues.

This clone turned up a few times. J is TRBJ1-2 and V is TRBV11-2; 7 bases fit TRBD1. This CDR3 is 14 amino acids long. The germline CDR1 and CDR2 sequences are SGHAT and FQNNGV. The ends lost 3 bases at V and 4 bases at J; junction bases unmatched: 5. The CDR3 sequence is CASSFRGAGYGYTF. DNA of the CDR3: TGTGCCAGCAGCTTCAGGGGGGCTGGCTATGGCTACACCTTC.

This clone has a single count. Possible read error: a much larger clone is one base away. The V gene is TRBV28, the J gene TRBJ1-5, with D maybe TRBD1 (5 bases). The germline V and J ends were trimmed by 6 bases and 2 bases, with 8 bases remaining between them. CDR3 size: 13 residues. Germline loops: CDR1 MDHEN, CDR2 SYDVKM. The CDR3 spells CASSLGRNQPQHF. DNA for the CDR3: TGTGCCAGCAGCTTGGGGCGCAATCAGCCCCAGCATTTT.

The chain links TRBV7-8 to TRBJ2-7; weak D call: TRBD1 (5 bases). CDR3 length: 14 amino acids. Germline CDR1 and CDR2: SGHVS and FQNEAQ. The germline V and J ends were trimmed by 5 bases and 4 bases, with 15 bases remaining between them. CDR3 sequence (DNA): TGTGCCAGCAGCCCCCAGGGCCAGATTTACGAGCAGTACGTC. Translation: CASSPQGQIYEQYV.

This sequence joins TRBV19 and TRBJ1-3; D may be TRBD1 (5 bases). This CDR3 comprises 16 residues. The V end lost 0 bases, the J end lost 4 bases, and 13 bases lay between the germline ends. Germline loops: CDR1 LNHDA, CDR2 SQIVND (reference sequence). CDR3 in amino acids: CASSIEPSGVGNTIYF. For the CDR3, the DNA is TGTGCCAGTAGTATAGAACCTTCGGGGGTCGGAAACACCATATATTTT.

V is TRBV6-5 and J is TRBJ2-5, with D unresolved. CDR3 size: 14 residues. CDR1 and CDR2 from the germline V gene are MNHEY and SVGAGI. The V end was cut by 4 bases, the J end by 5 bases, with 14 bases between. For the CDR3, the DNA is TGTGCCAGCAGTTCCCAGGCCAGAACGGAGACCCAGTACTTC. It is translated as CASSSQARTETQYF.

The CDR3 DNA reads TGTGCCACCAGTGATTTCAATAGCGGGACGAATGAGCAGTTCTTC. Encoded protein: CATSDFNSGTNEQFF. The rearrangement joins TRBV24-1 to TRBJ2-1, with 8 bases fitting TRBD2. V lost 1 base, J lost 7 bases, and 5 bases stayed unmatched. The CDR3 extends over 15 amino acids. Germline CDR1 KGHDR, CDR2 SFDVKD.